A selection of T cell receptor beta chains follows, all from one sample in a study of blood T cells in healthy people across ages. TCRdb reprocessed the 5' RACE reads via MiXCR and lists one record per CDR3 protein. Of roughly 790,000 distinct CDR3 sequences listed, roughly 41% are singletons. Input material: blood. These receptors originate from a woman in her fifties or sixties in good health. Both conserved end residues are part of each CDR3. D genes are given only for firm matches. Expanded clones get a size class; other rows say once, few or many, or leave the size out.

D gene: TRBD2; V gene: TRBV20-1; clone size: NA; J gene: TRBJ2-1; CDR3 DNA: TGCAGTGCTAGAGATCGTAGTAGCGGGAGAGTCAATGAGCAGTTCTTC; CDR3 protein: CSARDRSSGRVNEQFF
D gene: NA; V gene: TRBV6-2/TRBV6-3; clone size: NA; J gene: TRBJ2-3; CDR3 DNA: TGTGCCAGCAGTTCCCTTGGACTCGAGGCAGCGGATACGCAGTATTTT; CDR3 protein: CASSSLGLEAADTQYF
D gene: TRBD2; V gene: TRBV7-9; clone size: NA; J gene: TRBJ2-3; CDR3 DNA: TGTGCCAGCAGCTTAGGACTTCTAGCGGGGGGGCGGTCAGATACGCAGTATTTT; CDR3 protein: CASSLGLLAGGRSDTQYF
D gene: NA; V gene: TRBV9; clone size: once; J gene: TRBJ2-1; CDR3 DNA: TGTGCCAGCAGCTTGGGATTCGACATTGACAATGAGCAGTTCTTC; CDR3 protein: CASSLGFDIDNEQFF
D gene: NA; V gene: TRBV24-1; clone size: NA; J gene: TRBJ2-1; CDR3 DNA: TGTGCCACTAAGAGGACCGGATATAATGAGCAGTTCTTC; CDR3 protein: CATKRTGYNEQFF
D gene: NA; V gene: TRBV5-6; clone size: NA; J gene: TRBJ2-5; CDR3 DNA: TGTGCCAGCAGCCCGCGTAAGCGGGCCCCGTTGACCCAGTACTTC; CDR3 protein: CASSPRKRAPLTQYF
D gene: NA; V gene: TRBV6-1; clone size: NA; J gene: TRBJ1-6; CDR3 DNA: TGTGCCAGCAGTGAAATGACTAATTCACCCCTCCACTTT; CDR3 protein: CASSEMTNSPLHF
D gene: TRBD2; V gene: TRBV5-1; clone size: NA; J gene: TRBJ2-2; CDR3 DNA: TGCGCCAGCAGCCCCGCTCTGACTAGCATAAACACCGGGGAGCTGTTTTTT; CDR3 protein: CASSPALTSINTGELFF
D gene: NA; V gene: TRBV20-1; clone size: few; J gene: TRBJ2-1; CDR3 DNA: TGCAGTGTAAGAATGCTCTCCTACAATGAGCAGTTCTTC; CDR3 protein: CSVRMLSYNEQFF
D gene: NA; V gene: TRBV12-3/TRBV12-4; clone size: NA; J gene: TRBJ2-1; CDR3 DNA: TGTGCCAGCAGTTTGGATACGGGATTCTTAAACAATGAGCAGTTCTTC; CDR3 protein: CASSLDTGFLNNEQFF
D gene: TRBD1; V gene: TRBV6-2/TRBV6-3; clone size: few; J gene: TRBJ2-1; CDR3 DNA: TGTGCCAGCAGTATTACGGACAGGGCTGATGAGCAGTTCTTC; CDR3 protein: CASSITDRADEQFF
D gene: NA; V gene: TRBV6-1; clone size: NA; J gene: TRBJ2-1; CDR3 DNA: TGTGCCAGCAGTGATTGGGTAGGTTTTGTCTACAATGAGCAGTTCTTC; CDR3 protein: CASSDWVGFVYNEQFF
D gene: NA; V gene: TRBV18; clone size: NA; J gene: TRBJ1-5; CDR3 DNA: TGTGCCAGCTCACCATTAGCGGGTGAGCCCCAGCATTTT; CDR3 protein: CASSPLAGEPQHF
D gene: NA; V gene: TRBV6-5; clone size: NA; J gene: TRBJ1-1; CDR3 DNA: TGTGCCAGCAGTCCCTCGATCATGAACACTGAAGCTTTCTTT; CDR3 protein: CASSPSIMNTEAFF
D gene: NA; V gene: TRBV20-1; clone size: few; J gene: TRBJ2-7; CDR3 DNA: TGCAGTGCTAGAGCGGCGGACTACGAGCAGTACTTC; CDR3 protein: CSARAADYEQYF
D gene: NA; V gene: TRBV25-1; clone size: NA; J gene: TRBJ1-1; CDR3 DNA: TGTGCCAGCAGTAAGACTGAGAACACTGAAGCTTTCTTT; CDR3 protein: CASSKTENTEAFF
D gene: NA; V gene: TRBV6-2/TRBV6-3; clone size: NA; J gene: TRBJ2-5; CDR3 DNA: TGTGCCAAACGGGGTTGGCGAGAGACCCAGTACTTC; CDR3 protein: CAKRGWRETQYF
D gene: NA; V gene: TRBV9; clone size: NA; J gene: TRBJ2-2; CDR3 DNA: TGTGCCAGCAGCGTAGGTAGGGCGCGGACCGGGGAGCTGTTTTTT; CDR3 protein: CASSVGRARTGELFF
D gene: TRBD1; V gene: TRBV2; clone size: NA; J gene: TRBJ2-2; CDR3 DNA: TGTGCCACCACGGACAGGGGCGATGGCACCGGGGAGCTGTTTTTT; CDR3 protein: CATTDRGDGTGELFF